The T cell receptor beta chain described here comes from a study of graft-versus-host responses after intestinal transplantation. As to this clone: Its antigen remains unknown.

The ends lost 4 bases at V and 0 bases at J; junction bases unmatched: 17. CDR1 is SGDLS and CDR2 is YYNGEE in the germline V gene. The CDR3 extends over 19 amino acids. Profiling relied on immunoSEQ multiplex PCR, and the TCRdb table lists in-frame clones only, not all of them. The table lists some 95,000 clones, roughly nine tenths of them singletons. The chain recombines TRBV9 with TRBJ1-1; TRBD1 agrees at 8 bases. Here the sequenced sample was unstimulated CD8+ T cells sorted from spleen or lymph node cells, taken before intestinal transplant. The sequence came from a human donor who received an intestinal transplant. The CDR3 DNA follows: TGTGCCAGCAGCCCCTTAGGACAGGGCGCGATGGGGATGAACACTGAAGCTTTCTTT. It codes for CASSPLGQGAMGMNTEAFF.